Following are 7 T cell receptor beta chains from one sample sequenced in a study of cytomegalovirus exposure and HLA in healthy donors. It was with 60 Vbeta and 13 Jbeta primers that the PCR ran. Assay used: immunoSEQ multiplex PCR; TCRdb lists only in-frame clones, some missing. The data contain about 71,000 clones, around 70% of them seen just once; the ten biggest clones take up nearly 10%. The sequenced material came from PBMCs. All receptors come from a woman between 45 and 60 years old in good health and CMV-seropositive.

This chain uses TRBV10-1 with TRBJ2-2; 10 positions match TRBD2. The trim removed 5 bases at V and 6 bases at J, leaving 15 bases unmatched. CDR3 length: 18 residues. Germline V gene sequence: CDR1 WNHNN, CDR2 SYGVQD (reference sequence). The CDR3: CASSQLITSGASAGELFF. DNA for the CDR3: TGCGCCAGCAGTCAGCTAATTACTAGCGGGGCGAGCGCCGGGGAGCTGTTTTTT.

The chain employs TRBV7-2 and TRBJ1-1, with a possible D match to TRBD1 (6 bases). This CDR3 has 17 amino acids. Germline CDR1 SGHTA, CDR2 FQGNSA. V gave up 0 bases and J gave up 3 bases, with 17 bases separating them. The DNA for the CDR3 is TGTGCCAGCAGCTTAGCGCCAGGGGTGGTACGGGACACTGAAGCTTTCTTT. As protein: CASSLAPGVVRDTEAFF.

The chain couples TRBV25-1 to TRBJ2-2; maybe TRBD2 (6 bases). V was pared by 5 bases and J by 7 bases, with 17 bases between. This CDR3 spans 15 amino acids. Germline V gene data show CDR1 as MGHDK and CDR2 as SYGVNS. This CDR3 is CASSTPAGRGGELFF. CDR3 bases: TGTGCCAGCAGTACCCCCGCAGGGCGGGGCGGGGAGCTGTTTTTT. The whole variable domain, filled in from reference TRBV25-1 and TRBJ2-2, reads EADIYQTPRYLVIGTGKKITLECSQTMGHDKMYWYQQDPGMELHLIHYSYGVNSTEKGDLSSESTVSRIRTEHFPLTLESARPSHTSQYLCASSTPAGRGGELFFGEGSRLTVL.

This chain links TRBV13 with TRBJ1-1; 7 nucleotides line up with TRBD1. V dropped 1 base and J dropped 3; count of bases not matched to a gene: 5. There are 15 residues in the CDR3. Germline V lookup: CDR1 PRHDT, CDR2 FYEKMQ (reference sequence). CDR3 sequence (DNA): TGTGCCAGCAGCTTAGAGGGGGCGGCGCACACTGAAGCTTTCTTT. Translated, it gives CASSLEGAAHTEAFF.

The V gene is TRBV5-1, the J gene TRBJ2-5, with D uncertain. This CDR3 is 15 amino acids long. Germline CDR1 and CDR2: SGHRS and YFSETQ. V shed 4 bases and J shed 0 bases, with 13 bases lying between them. The DNA for the CDR3 is TGCGCCAGCAGCCCGGAAGCAGGAAACCAAGAGACCCAGTACTTC. It translates to CASSPEAGNQETQYF.

For the CDR3, the DNA is TGTGCCAGCAGCCGGGGACAGGGGGACCCTGGGGCCAACGTCCTGACTTTC. This codes for CASSRGQGDPGANVLTF. The genes are TRBV7-6 and TRBJ2-6; 11 bases line up with TRBD1. Germline assignment: CDR1 SGHVS and CDR2 FNYEAQ. Unmatched junction bases numbered 5, after V lost 5 bases and J lost 2 bases. There are 17 residues in the CDR3.

This chain links TRBV7-9 with TRBJ1-2; D is unclear. There are 14 residues in the CDR3. CDR1 is SEHNR, CDR2 FQNEAQ, per germline (reference sequence). Deletions cut 0 bases from V and 4 bases from J, with 9 bases between. The chain's CDR3 is CASSLAEGGYGYTF. The CDR3 coding sequence is TGTGCCAGCAGCTTAGCAGAGGGCGGCTATGGCTACACCTTC. Based on the CDR3 plus reference TRBV7-9 and TRBJ1-2, the full variable domain is DTGVSQNPRHKITKRGQNVTFRCDPISEHNRLYWYRQTLGQGPEFLTYFQNEAQLEKSRLLSDRFSAERPKGSFSTLEIQRTEQGDSAMYLCASSLAEGGYGYTFGSGTRLTVV.